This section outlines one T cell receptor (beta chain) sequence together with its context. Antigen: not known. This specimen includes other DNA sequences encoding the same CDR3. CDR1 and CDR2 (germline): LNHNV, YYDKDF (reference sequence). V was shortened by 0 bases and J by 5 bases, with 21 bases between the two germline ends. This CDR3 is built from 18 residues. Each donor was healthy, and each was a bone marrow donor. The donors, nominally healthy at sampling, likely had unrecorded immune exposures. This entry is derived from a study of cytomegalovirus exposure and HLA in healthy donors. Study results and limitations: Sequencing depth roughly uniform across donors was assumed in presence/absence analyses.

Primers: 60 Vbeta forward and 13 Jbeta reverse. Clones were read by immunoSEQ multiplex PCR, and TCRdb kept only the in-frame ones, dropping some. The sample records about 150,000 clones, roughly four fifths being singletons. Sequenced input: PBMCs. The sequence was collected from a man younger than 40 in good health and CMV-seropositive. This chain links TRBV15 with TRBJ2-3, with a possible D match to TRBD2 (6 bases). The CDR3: CATSRDLWDSPSGDTQYF. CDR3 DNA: TGTGCCACCAGCAGAGATCTTTGGGACTCCCCTTCTGGAGATACGCAGTATTTT.